This record looks at one T cell receptor (beta chain) sequence and its context. Its antigen is not known. The data originate from a study of identical twins. Whole-study findings and limits: Conclusions were drawn cross-sectionally by statistical analysis, without following the same donors. Within monozygotic twins, out-of-frame TCR alpha sharing was underestimated by the models.

Only healthy Caucasians were included as donors. TCRdb called the 5' RACE reads again in MiXCR, with one record for every CDR3 protein. The table lists hundreds of thousands of distinct CDR3 sequences, approximately 7% of them singletons, with under 4% in the top ten. V lost 2 bases, J lost 4 bases, and 11 bases lay in between. Germline loops: CDR1 LNHNV, CDR2 YYDKDF (reference sequence). This CDR3 contains 15 residues. This same sample was also part of a study on yellow fever vaccine responses in identical twins.

The chain employs TRBV15 and TRBJ2-2; a weak D match, TRBD2 (6 bases). This receptor was identified in a woman in her late teens or twenties in good health. Sequenced sample: memory (CD45RO+) T cells sorted from blood. CDR3 sequence: CATSRTTRVTGELFF. The CDR3 bases are TGTGCCACCAGCAGAACGACTAGAGTCACCGGGGAGCTGTTTTTT.